These 14 T cell receptor beta chains originate from one sample sequenced in a study of blood T cells in healthy people across ages. Primed by a sample-barcoded 5' primer and a J-beta primer mix, a second PCR proceeded for 7 to 11 cycles. TCRdb re-analysed the 5' RACE reads in MiXCR, keeping a single row per CDR3 protein. The sample lists around 780,000 distinct CDR3 sequences, 45% to 70% occurring once. The source material was blood. These receptors all come from a man aged 40-50 years in good health.

The rearrangement uses TRBV4-3 and TRBJ2-7, with a possible D match to TRBD2 (6 bases). In germline, CDR1 is LGHNA, CDR2 YSLEER. This CDR3 has 14 residues. V shed 1 base and J shed 5 bases, with 12 bases lying between them. This CDR3 reads CASSQARRENEQYF. CDR3 nucleotides: TGCGCCAGCAGCCAAGCCAGGCGGGAAAACGAGCAGTACTTC.

This clonotype was seen a handful of times. J is TRBJ2-1 and V is TRBV7-3; tentatively, D is TRBD1 (6 bases). The CDR3 is 13 residues long. Trimming removed 0 bases from V and 9 bases from J, with 9 bases in between. Germline-derived CDR1 and CDR2 are SGHTA and FQGTGA. The CDR3 coding sequence is TGTGCCAGCAGCTTAACCTTAGGGGGTGAGCAGTTCTTC. Residues: CASSLTLGGEQFF.

This clonotype was seen only a few times. The chain carries TRBV15 and TRBJ1-1, with 8 bases identical to TRBD1. This CDR3 is built from 14 residues. J was trimmed by 10 bases and V by 5 bases; bases with no gene match: 12. Per the germline V gene, CDR1 is LNHNV and CDR2 is YYDKDF (reference sequence). CDR3 in DNA: TGTGCCACCAGCCCCGGACAGGGCTTCTCTGTAGCTTTCTTT. This gives the protein CATSPGQGFSVAFF.

The V and J genes are TRBV27 and TRBJ1-2, with D uncertain. The CDR3 totals 12 residues. V lost 6 bases to trimming and J lost 5 bases, with 10 bases between them. Germline-derived CDR1 and CDR2 are MNHEY and SMNVEV (reference sequence). The CDR3 DNA reads as TGTGCCAGCAGCAAGGGCTCGTATGGCTACACCTTC. Translating it yields CASSKGSYGYTF.

This rearrangement joins TRBV7-2 to TRBJ2-5; D possibly corresponds to TRBD2 (6 bases). CDR3 size: 16 residues. CDR1 and CDR2 (germline): SGHTA, FQGNSA. With 5 bases removed from V and 5 bases from J, the gap between germline ends came to 21 bases. CDR3 residues: CASSLGVGGLYETQYF. CDR3 in DNA: TGTGCCAGCAGCCTAGGTGTAGGAGGGCTTTATGAGACCCAGTACTTC.

The table lists this clonotype with a few counts. The rearrangement joins TRBV10-3 to TRBJ2-5; D may be TRBD2 (5 bases). Germline CDR1 is ENHRY and CDR2 is SYGVKD. The CDR3 consists of 10 residues. V lost 10 bases and J lost 5, with 8 bases in between. CDR3 sequence (DNA): TGTGCCACCCGAGGGGAGACCCAGTACTTC. Protein product: CATRGETQYF.

Here the CDR3 reads CASSMEGQPVTDTQYF. CDR3 bases: TGTGCCAGCAGCATGGAGGGACAGCCAGTCACAGATACGCAGTATTTT. The V call is TRBV9, the J call TRBJ2-3, with D tentatively TRBD1 (7 bases). Trimming stripped 4 bases from V and 2 bases from J, with 17 bases between. CDR1 is SGDLS and CDR2 is YYNGEE in the germline V gene. The CDR3 covers 16 residues.

J is TRBJ2-1 and V is TRBV7-8; D gene unclear. Trimming took off 6 bases at V and 4 bases at J, with 13 bases between the two ends. Germline V gene sequence: CDR1 SGHVS, CDR2 FQNEAQ. The CDR3 is 14 residues long. CDR3 sequence reads: CASRAIDSYNEQFF. CDR3 nucleotides: TGTGCCAGCAGGGCGATAGACTCGTACAATGAGCAGTTCTTC.

The chain has TRBV6-6 and TRBJ1-6; no definite D call. From germline, CDR1 is MNHNY and CDR2 SVGAGI (reference sequence). V was clipped by 7 bases and J by 4 bases, with 14 bases between them. The CDR3 consists of 15 residues. CDR3 sequence reads: CASIEPDGYNSPLHF. CDR3 sequence (DNA): TGTGCCAGCATCGAGCCGGACGGTTATAATTCACCCCTCCACTTT.

This clonotype was seen repeatedly, ten times or more. The chain links TRBV4-3 to TRBJ2-6, with D uncertain. Germline V gene lookup returns CDR1 LGHNA and CDR2 YSLEER. CDR3 length: 16 residues. Trimming removed 0 bases at V and 1 base at J, with 7 bases between. CDR3 sequence: CASSQEAGSGANVLTF. DNA for the CDR3: TGCGCCAGCAGCCAAGAAGCCGGGTCTGGGGCCAACGTCCTGACTTTC.

This chain joins TRBV7-2 and TRBJ1-5; a weak D match, TRBD1 (5 bases). Germline V gene lookup returns CDR1 SGHTA and CDR2 FQGNSA. This CDR3 has 15 amino acids. Trimming pared 5 bases from V and 0 bases from J, leaving 11 bases between. The CDR3 loop reads CASSTTAYSNQPQHF. The DNA for the CDR3 is TGTGCCAGCAGCACGACAGCTTATAGCAATCAGCCCCAGCATTTT.

This clonotype was seen only once. This chain connects TRBV7-2 to TRBJ1-5; 9 bases agree with TRBD1. This CDR3 has 16 residues. Trimming at V came to 1 base and at J to 9 bases, leaving 10 bases not matched to a gene. The germline CDR1 and CDR2 sequences are SGHTA and FQGNSA. The DNA of the CDR3 is TGTGCCAGCAGCTTAGTGGCAGGGACAGGGTTACGGCCCCAGCATTTT. It codes for CASSLVAGTGLRPQHF.

This clonotype appeared a few times. The chain recombines TRBV20-1 with TRBJ2-3; 12 bases fit TRBD2. V was pared by 4 bases and J by 3 bases, with 8 bases of the junction left unmatched. Per germline, CDR1 DFQATT and CDR2 SNEGSKA (reference sequence). The CDR3 is 16 amino acids. CDR3 nucleotides: TGCAGTGCTATTTCTCTCGGGACTAGCGGGACAGATACGCAGTATTTT. This translates into CSAISLGTSGTDTQYF.

This clonotype has more than one count but fewer than ten. The chain couples TRBV6-6 to TRBJ1-6; unclear D gene. The V and J ends lost 8 bases and 0 bases respectively, with 5 bases between them. Germline V gives CDR1 MNHNY, CDR2 SVGAGI (reference sequence). The CDR3 totals 13 residues. Written as DNA, the CDR3 is TGTGCCAGCCGGAGCTCCTATAATTCACCCCTCCACTTT. Translated: CASRSSYNSPLHF.